This TCR beta chain derives from a study of T cell repertoires in cytomegalovirus infection. Whole-study context: CMV infection together with matching HLA type was indicated by public TCR beta signatures. Regarding the study as a whole: Summed public TCR beta family frequency identified CMV carriers bearing the relevant HLA. Within the response measured ex vivo, HLA-C-restricted CMV-specific TCR beta clonotypes were dominant.

The germline V gene has CDR1 SGHTA and CDR2 FQGNSA. V lost 1 base, J lost 1 base, and 10 bases lay in between. CDR3 size: 15 residues. TCRdb re-analysed the reads in MiXCR, keeping a single row per CDR3 protein. The sample shows 200,000 to 250,000 distinct CDR3 sequences, roughly an eighth of them seen only once. This clonotype was recorded at least ten times. Its antigen is currently unknown. The chain employs TRBV7-2 and TRBJ1-1; D not resolved. The clonotype originates from a human donor in good health (CMV status not recorded). Some clones in this sample may be carry-over from other donors' samples. Sequenced sample: PBMCs. This CDR3 is CASSLVALGNTEAFF. The CDR3 bases are TGTGCCAGCAGCTTAGTAGCTCTAGGGAACACTGAAGCTTTCTTT. Complete variable domain (other parts from reference TRBV7-2 and TRBJ1-1): GAGVSQSPSNKVTEKGKDVELRCDPISGHTALYWYRQSLGQGLEFLIYFQGNSAPDKSGLPSDRFSAERTGGSVSTLTIQRTQQEDSAVYLCASSLVALGNTEAFFGQGTRLTVV.